A single sample is the source of the 30 T cell receptor beta chains below, sequenced in a study of cytomegalovirus exposure and HLA in healthy donors. It was with 60 Vbeta and 13 Jbeta primers that the PCR ran. TCRdb's copy holds only in-frame clones and misses some; the assay was immunoSEQ multiplex PCR. The profile shows more than 100,000 clones, about 75% of them singletons. The sample comprised PBMCs. All receptors derive from a man aged 60 to 69 in good health and CMV-seropositive.

The rearrangement joins TRBV28 to TRBJ1-2, with a possible D match to TRBD1 (6 bases). Between the trimmed V and J ends, which lost 6 bases and 5 bases, there was a span of 19 bases. This CDR3 spans 15 amino acids. Germline lookup yields CDR1 MDHEN and CDR2 SYDVKM. The CDR3 nucleotides are TGTGCCAGCAGCCGGAAGGCGACAGGAGGATATGGCTACACCTTC. This sequence encodes CASSRKATGGYGYTF.

Here the CDR3 DNA reads TGTGCCAGCAGTCGGACTAGCGGTTACGAGCAGTACTTC. Translation: CASSRTSGYEQYF. The chain has TRBV6-5 and TRBJ2-5; 10 nucleotides align to TRBD2. The J call may be faulty, since TRBJ2-7 better matches the DNA end. Germline V gene lookup returns CDR1 MNHEY and CDR2 SVGAGI. The CDR3 totals 13 residues.

The rearrangement links TRBV5-6 to TRBJ1-2; D is unresolved. V was pared by 4 bases and J by 7 bases, with 8 bases between. CDR3 length: 11 residues. Germline-derived CDR1 and CDR2 are SGHDT and YYEEEE. CDR3 loop: CASSRGSGYTF. Here the CDR3 DNA reads TGTGCCAGCAGCAGAGGATCTGGCTACACCTTC.

The chain recombines TRBV9 with TRBJ1-4; 10 bases map to TRBD1. The V and J ends lost 3 bases and 8 bases, in that order; junction bases with no gene match: 4. CDR3 length equals 14 residues. Germline lookup yields CDR1 SGDLS and CDR2 YYNGEE. The CDR3 reads CASSAGQGEEKLFF. In DNA form, the CDR3 reads TGTGCCAGCAGCGCCGGACAGGGGGAAGAAAAACTGTTTTTT.

The chain employs TRBV11-2 and TRBJ2-7; no reliable D call. CDR3 size: 15 residues. Trimming left V 5 bases short and J 3 bases short, with 17 bases between. Germline-derived CDR1 and CDR2 are SGHAT and FQNNGV. For the CDR3, the DNA is TGTGCCAGCAGCCCTCCGGTGACAATAGACTACGAGCAGTACTTC. This translates into CASSPPVTIDYEQYF.

This clone was seen a single time. The V gene is TRBV6-5, the J gene TRBJ1-2; 7 bases are shared with TRBD1. The CDR3 is made up of 15 amino acids. Germline lookup yields CDR1 MNHEY and CDR2 SVGAGI. The trim removed 5 bases at V and 0 bases at J, leaving 6 bases unmatched. This chain's CDR3 is CASSHPTGSNYGYTF. CDR3 bases: TGTGCCAGCAGTCATCCGACAGGGTCTAACTATGGCTACACCTTC.

The chain couples TRBV5-1 to TRBJ2-1; 10 nucleotides align to TRBD2. Trimming took 0 bases from V and 6 from J; bases not matched to a gene: 3. The CDR3 runs 15 residues. In germline, CDR1 is SGHRS, CDR2 YFSETQ. In nucleotides, the CDR3 is TGCGCCAGCAGCTTGGGAGCGGGAGGGCCCAATGAGCAGTTCTTC. Its translation: CASSLGAGGPNEQFF.

The table lists this clone with a count of one. The CDR3 region has the DNA TGCGCCAGCAGCTCTGGACAGCAGAACACTGAAGCTTTCTTT. Translated, it gives CASSSGQQNTEAFF. The V and J genes are TRBV5-1 and TRBJ1-1, with TRBD1 as a possible D gene (6 bases). The CDR3 covers 14 residues. V lost 3 bases to trimming and J lost 1 base, with 10 bases between them. The germline gives CDR1 SGHRS, CDR2 YFSETQ.

The chain combines TRBV27 with TRBJ2-7; 15 bases agree with TRBD2. Germline assignment: CDR1 MNHEY and CDR2 SMNVEV (reference sequence). Losses at the gene ends were 10 bases for V and 4 bases for J; bases not matched to a gene: 14. CDR3 size: 17 residues. This CDR3 reads CANPKPGLAGGGYEQYF. In DNA form, the CDR3 reads TGTGCCAACCCCAAACCGGGACTAGCGGGAGGAGGGTACGAGCAGTACTTC.

In this sample, this clone turned up a few times. The chain combines TRBV5-1 with TRBJ2-7, with TRBD2 identical over 10 bases. V lost 0 bases, J lost 2 bases, and 8 bases stayed unmatched. There are 17 residues in the CDR3. Germline loops: CDR1 SGHRS, CDR2 YFSETQ. The CDR3, as DNA: TGCGCCAGCAGCTTGGATCTAGCGGGAGCAGCAGCCTACGAGCAGTACTTC. Its translation is CASSLDLAGAAAYEQYF.

The CDR3 reads CASSLDRGSEKLFF. The CDR3 coding sequence is TGCGCCAGCAGCCTGGACAGGGGGAGCGAAAAACTGTTTTTT. The chain couples TRBV4-1 to TRBJ1-4; TRBD1 aligns across 10 bases. With V trimmed by 4 bases and J by 8 bases, 4 bases remained unmatched. The CDR3 has 14 residues. CDR1 is MGHRA and CDR2 is YSYEKL in the germline V gene.

The CDR3 region has the DNA TGCAGCGTTGTTTCGACCGGGGGAAACATTCAGTACTTC. Its protein product is CSVVSTGGNIQYF. J is TRBJ2-4 and V is TRBV29-1; the D gene is possibly TRBD2 (6 bases). This CDR3 spans 13 amino acids. Germline-derived CDR1 and CDR2 are SQVTM and ANQGSEA. Deletions cut 4 bases from V and 6 bases from J, with 13 bases between.

The CDR3 sequence is CAWSAGLAGGGEQYF. In DNA, the CDR3 is TGTGCCTGGAGTGCGGGACTAGCGGGAGGTGGCGAGCAGTACTTC. The chain uses TRBV30 and TRBJ2-7, with 15 bases aligning to TRBD2. Per germline, CDR1 GTSNPN and CDR2 SVGIG (reference sequence). The junction had 4 bases not matched to a gene; V was cut back by 1 base and J by 6 bases. The CDR3 contains 15 residues.

Only a few counts were recorded for this clone. The chain links TRBV5-1 to TRBJ1-3, with a possible D match to TRBD1 (5 bases). The CDR3 has 16 amino acids. Germline V CDR1 and CDR2: SGHRS, YFSETQ. V was shortened by 0 bases and J by 2 bases, with 12 bases between the two germline ends. CDR3 region: CASSLGRQRPGNTIYF. CDR3 in DNA: TGCGCCAGCAGCTTGGGGCGACAGAGGCCTGGAAACACCATATATTTT.

The chain couples TRBV9 to TRBJ2-3, with 10 bases aligning to TRBD2. CDR1 is SGDLS and CDR2 is YYNGEE in the germline V gene. The CDR3 contains 16 residues. The junction had 10 bases not matched to a gene; V was cut back by 4 bases and J by 5 bases. Here the CDR3 reads CASSPSWTSGRDTQYF. CDR3 coding DNA: TGTGCCAGCAGCCCTAGCTGGACTAGCGGCCGAGATACGCAGTATTTT.

V gene TRBV14 combines with J gene TRBJ1-1, with D possibly TRBD1 on 5 matching bases. The CDR3 loop spans 16 amino acids. Deletions cut 5 bases from V and 0 bases from J, with 16 bases between. Germline CDR1 is SGHDN and CDR2 is FVKESK. The CDR3 sequence is CASSKGEGHMNTEAFF. CDR3 nucleotides: TGTGCCAGCAGCAAAGGGGAGGGTCACATGAACACTGAAGCTTTCTTT. Drawing the rest from reference TRBV14 and TRBJ1-1, the complete variable domain is EAGVTQFPSHSVIEKGQTVTLRCDPISGHDNLYWYRRVMGKEIKFLLHFVKESKQDESGMPNNRFLAERTGGTYSTLKVQPAELEDSGVYFCASSKGEGHMNTEAFFGQGTRLTVV.

The chain is built from TRBV4-1 and TRBJ1-5; 8 positions match TRBD1. The CDR3 extends over 17 amino acids. CDR1 MGHRA and CDR2 YSYEKL come from the germline V gene. V was clipped by 1 base and J by 2 bases; unmatched bases: 7. CDR3 bases: TGCGCCAGCAGCCAAGGAGTTGGACAGGGTGGCAATCAGCCCCAGCATTTT. Translating gives CASSQGVGQGGNQPQHF.

The chain joins TRBV5-1 to TRBJ1-1; TRBD1 is a possible D gene (5 bases). Germline assignment: CDR1 SGHRS and CDR2 YFSETQ. Between the trimmed V and J ends, which lost 5 bases and 4 bases, there was a span of 9 bases. This CDR3 spans 12 amino acids. This CDR3 reads CASRGLSTEAFF. Here the CDR3 DNA reads TGCGCCAGCAGGGGGCTCAGCACTGAAGCTTTCTTT.

The chain uses TRBV5-1 and TRBJ1-2; D is perhaps TRBD1 (6 bases). Germline CDR1 is SGHRS and CDR2 is YFSETQ. Trimming removed 1 base at V and 8 bases at J, with 18 bases between. This CDR3 contains 15 residues. This CDR3 reads CASSLLQGTSKGYTF. The CDR3 nucleotides are TGCGCCAGCAGCTTGCTACAGGGAACGAGTAAAGGCTACACCTTC.

The chain joins TRBV2 to TRBJ2-7; 8 bases line up with TRBD2. Germline-derived CDR1 and CDR2 are SNHLY and FYNNEI. Trimming took 6 bases from V and 0 from J; bases not matched to a gene: 4. The CDR3 contains 14 residues. CDR3 in amino acids: CASRSGGLSYEQYF. In DNA, the CDR3 is TGTGCCAGCAGGAGCGGGGGTCTCTCCTACGAGCAGTACTTC.

J is TRBJ1-3 and V is TRBV30, with D tentatively TRBD1 (6 bases). Per the germline V gene, CDR1 is GTSNPN and CDR2 is SVGIG (reference sequence). The CDR3 covers 13 residues. Trimming removed 1 base at V and 2 bases at J, with 6 bases between. The CDR3 loop is CAWSDRAGNTIYF. CDR3 nucleotide sequence: TGTGCCTGGAGTGACAGGGCTGGAAACACCATATATTTT.

This rearrangement joins TRBV6-1 to TRBJ2-1; maybe TRBD1 (5 bases). The germline gives CDR1 MNHNS, CDR2 SASEGT. The CDR3 length is 15 residues. V lost 3 bases and J 7 bases, leaving 16 bases between the germline ends. CDR3 DNA sequence: TGTGCCAGCAGTGATCTATATGGGGCGCGGAATGAGCAGTTCTTC. This sequence encodes CASSDLYGARNEQFF.

This chain joins TRBV27 and TRBJ2-5; 8 nucleotides line up with TRBD2. The last part of the DNA fits TRBJ2-7 better; the J call may be wrong. Germline CDR1 and CDR2: MNHEY and SMNVEV (reference sequence). The CDR3 has 15 residues. The CDR3 protein is CASSLSGLETYEQYF. Here the CDR3 DNA reads TGTGCCAGCAGTTTATCGGGACTAGAGACCTACGAGCAGTACTTC.

The J gene is TRBJ1-1, the V gene TRBV28; the D gene is possibly TRBD1 (5 bases). Germline V gene sequence: CDR1 MDHEN, CDR2 SYDVKM. V was shortened by 4 bases and J by 4 bases, with 16 bases between the two germline ends. This CDR3 is built from 15 residues. CDR3 protein: CASSSYRRISTEAFF. The DNA for the CDR3 is TGTGCCAGCAGTTCTTACAGGCGGATTAGCACTGAAGCTTTCTTT.

The chain is built from TRBV10-3 and TRBJ1-1; TRBD1 aligns across 7 bases. V lost 6 bases and J lost 4; bases outside the gene matches: 8. CDR1 is ENHRY and CDR2 is SYGVKD in the germline V gene. This CDR3 has 14 residues. CDR3 residues: CAIRADRVGTEAFF. Here the CDR3 DNA reads TGTGCCATCAGGGCAGACAGGGTGGGCACTGAAGCTTTCTTT.

This clone was observed a single time. The chain is built from TRBV5-6 and TRBJ1-1; D ambiguous. The CDR3 contains 15 residues. In germline, CDR1 is SGHDT, CDR2 YYEEEE. Trimming stripped 2 bases from V and 5 bases from J, with 16 bases between. CDR3 in DNA: TGTGCCAGCAGCTTAAGACGAAACCCGAGGACTGAAGCTTTCTTT. Translation gives CASSLRRNPRTEAFF.

This clone was seen once. The chain couples TRBV5-1 to TRBJ1-5; D perhaps matches TRBD1 (5 bases). Trimming stripped 2 bases from V and 4 bases from J, with 10 bases between. The CDR3 totals 14 residues. Germline values: CDR1 SGHRS, CDR2 YFSETQ. The DNA for the CDR3 is TGCGCCAGCAGCTTCGGGGGGGAGAATCAGCCCCAGCATTTT. It translates to CASSFGGENQPQHF. Variable domain in full (rest from reference TRBV5-1 and TRBJ1-5): KAGVTQTPRYLIKTRGQQVTLSCSPISGHRSVSWYQQTPGQGLQFLFEYFSETQRNKGNFPGRFSGRQFSNSRSEMNVSTLELGDSALYLCASSFGGENQPQHFGDGTRLSIL.

CDR3 protein: CASSFSGGTSMEQYF. The CDR3 nucleotides read TGTGCCAGCAGCTTTAGCGGGGGGACGTCCATGGAGCAGTACTTC. V gene TRBV5-4 combines with J gene TRBJ2-7; the match to TRBD2 covers 10 bases. This CDR3 spans 15 amino acids. V lost 2 bases, J lost 7 bases, and 9 bases stayed unmatched. CDR1 SGHNT and CDR2 YYREEE come from the germline V gene (reference sequence).

This chain links TRBV7-2 with TRBJ2-7; a possible D gene is TRBD1 (5 bases). V was shortened by 1 base and J by 2 bases, with 9 bases between the two germline ends. Germline CDR1 is SGHTA and CDR2 is FQGNSA. CDR3 length: 14 amino acids. CDR3 region: CASSLGTGTYEQYF. Written as DNA, the CDR3 is TGTGCCAGCAGCTTAGGAACAGGAACCTACGAGCAGTACTTC.

The chain uses TRBV29-1 and TRBJ2-5; D gene unclear. The CDR3 is made up of 11 amino acids. Germline lookup yields CDR1 SQVTM and CDR2 ANQGSEA. Trimming removed 4 bases at V and 4 bases at J, with 7 bases between. The CDR3 spells CSVVRGETQYF. CDR3 nucleotides: TGCAGCGTTGTTAGAGGAGAGACCCAGTACTTC.